These T cell receptor beta chains were read from a single sample in a study of vaccination effects on CD4 cells after COVID-19. No antigen has been assigned to these receptors. The assay was immunoSEQ multiplex PCR, and TCRdb's table has in-frame clones only and misses some. The sample lists roughly 54,000 clones; 76% were seen once. The sequencing here drew on CD4+ T cells from PBMCs cultured with HIV peptides, taken before COVID-19 vaccination. The receptors come from a human donor who had a prior SARS-CoV-2 infection. Both conserved end residues are part of each CDR3. D genes are given only for firm matches. Size is omitted from some rows. Given values are once, few, many or a class for expanded clones.

v_gene	j_gene	d_gene	abundance	CDR3aa	CDR3nt
TRBV30	TRBJ1-1	TRBD1	-	CAWSLGGVDAFF	TGTGCCTGGAGTCTAGGGGGCGTGGATGCTTTCTTT
TRBV7-2	TRBJ2-7	TRBD2	-	CASSSIPSGDFYEQYF	TGTGCCAGCAGCTCCATCCCTAGCGGGGATTTCTACGAGCAGTACTTC
TRBV11-2	TRBJ1-6	-	-	CASSLEAVESPLHF	TGTGCCAGCAGCTTAGAGGCCGTTGAATCACCCCTCCACTTT
TRBV5-1	TRBJ1-3	-	-	CASSLDFGSGNTIYF	TGCGCCAGCAGCTTGGATTTTGGCTCTGGAAACACCATATATTTT
TRBV11-2	TRBJ2-3	-	-	CASSLASTDTQYF	TGTGCCAGCAGCTTGGCTAGCACAGATACGCAGTATTTT
TRBV6-7	TRBJ1-1	-	-	CASSEKGRRFRGTEAFF	TGTGCCAGCAGCGAAAAGGGGCGACGGTTTCGAGGCACTGAAGCTTTCTTT
TRBV5-6	TRBJ1-6	-	few	CASSNQGRPPLHF	TGTGCCAGCAGCAACCAGGGTAGGCCACCCCTCCACTTT
TRBV12-3/TRBV12-4	TRBJ2-1	-	-	CASSPLREQFF	TGTGCCAGCAGCCCCCTCCGTGAGCAGTTCTTC
TRBV19	TRBJ2-5	-	once	CASSSQVEETQYF	TGTGCCAGTAGTTCACAGGTAGAGGAGACCCAGTACTTC
TRBV7-6	TRBJ2-1	TRBD2	-	CASSRSGGGTNEQFF	TGTGCCAGCAGCCGAAGCGGGGGAGGTACAAATGAGCAGTTCTTC
TRBV19	TRBJ2-7	TRBD1	-	CASSTHDRDDEQYF	TGTGCCAGTAGTACCCACGACAGGGATGACGAGCAGTACTTC
TRBV19	TRBJ1-2	-	once	CASSIYGWRYTF	TGTGCCAGTAGTATTTATGGGTGGCGCTACACCTTC
TRBV9	TRBJ2-3	TRBD2	-	CASSVGGRNTDTQYF	TGTGCCAGCAGCGTCGGCGGGAGGAACACAGATACGCAGTATTTT
TRBV11-3	TRBJ2-7	-	-	CASSSNYEQYF	TGTGCCAGCAGCTCGAACTACGAGCAGTACTTC
TRBV7-2	TRBJ2-3	-	-	CASSFQIQGADTQYF	TGTGCCAGCAGCTTTCAAATACAAGGAGCAGATACGCAGTATTTT
TRBV11-1	TRBJ2-2	-	-	CASSLGGARTGELFF	TGTGCCAGCAGCTTAGGGGGGGCCCGCACCGGGGAGCTGTTTTTT
TRBV21-1	TRBJ2-2	-	-	CASSSTGDTGELFF	TGTGCCAGCAGCTCGACGGGTGACACCGGGGAGCTGTTTTTT
TRBV30	TRBJ1-1	-	-	CAWSDLGTEAFF	TGTGCCTGGAGTGACCTGGGGACTGAAGCTTTCTTT
TRBV30	TRBJ1-2	-	-	CAWSQGLNGYTF	TGTGCCTGGAGTCAGGGCCTAAATGGCTACACCTTC
TRBV11-1	TRBJ2-7	TRBD1	-	CASSFTMGQGYEQYF	TGTGCCAGCAGCTTTACCATGGGACAGGGCTACGAGCAGTACTTC
TRBV2	TRBJ2-3	-	few	CASSPGSSTDTQYF	TGTGCCAGCAGTCCCGGCAGCAGCACAGATACGCAGTATTTT
TRBV7-2	TRBJ1-2	-	-	CASSLQQGRGYTF	TGTGCCAGCAGCTTACAACAAGGGAGGGGCTACACCTTC
TRBV10-3	TRBJ2-5	-	-	CAISAKTGPRTRETQYF	TGTGCCATCAGTGCTAAGACAGGACCCAGGACTAGAGAGACCCAGTACTTC
TRBV30	TRBJ1-3	TRBD1	few	CAWRPGRTGGRSSGNTIYF	TGTGCCTGGAGACCGGGCAGGACAGGGGGCCGGAGCTCTGGAAACACCATATATTTT
TRBV11-2	TRBJ2-7	-	-	CASSLAGSSYEQYF	TGTGCCAGCAGCTTAGCAGGGTCTTCCTACGAGCAGTACTTC
TRBV11-3	TRBJ2-7	TRBD2	-	CASSGWGEGAYEQYF	TGTGCCAGCAGCGGATGGGGGGAGGGAGCCTACGAGCAGTACTTC
TRBV7-9	TRBJ2-3	-	few	CASSLAGGTDTQYF	TGTGCCAGCAGCTTAGCGGGAGGCACAGATACGCAGTATTTT
TRBV5-1	TRBJ2-3	TRBD2	-	CASSRTSGRAGDTQYF	TGCGCCAGCAGCAGGACTAGCGGGAGGGCTGGAGATACGCAGTATTTT
TRBV5-1	TRBJ2-7	-	once	CASSQNGAGYEQYF	TGCGCCAGCAGCCAAAATGGGGCGGGTTACGAGCAGTACTTC
TRBV18	TRBJ2-7	TRBD1	few	CASSQTGAYEQYF	TGTGCCAGCTCCCAGACAGGGGCCTACGAGCAGTACTTC
TRBV7-3	TRBJ2-1	-	-	CASSLSVAEYNEQFF	TGTGCCAGCAGCTTAAGTGTAGCGGAATACAATGAGCAGTTCTTC
TRBV7-2	TRBJ2-1	-	-	CASSLARASTEQFF	TGTGCCAGCAGCTTAGCGCGGGCTAGCACTGAGCAGTTCTTC
TRBV7-6	TRBJ2-2	-	-	CASSLVGRTDTGELFF	TGTGCCAGCAGCTTAGTAGGGCGTACGGACACCGGGGAGCTGTTTTTT
TRBV18	TRBJ1-2	TRBD1	-	CASSPLTGSYGYTF	TGTGCCAGCTCACCACTGACAGGGAGCTATGGCTACACCTTC
TRBV30	TRBJ1-2	TRBD1	once	CAWSAGTANSYGYTF	TGTGCCTGGAGTGCTGGGACAGCTAACTCCTATGGCTACACCTTC
TRBV4-3	TRBJ2-6	-	-	CASSQDLFLAGANVLTF	TGCGCCAGCAGCCAAGATTTATTCCTCGCTGGGGCCAACGTCCTGACTTTC